This TCR beta chain is drawn from a study of beta chain features in type 1 diabetes. Each sorted population was over 98% pure. This CDR3 region has 14 residues. Germline V gene lookup returns CDR1 SNHLY and CDR2 FYNNEI. The V and J ends lost 8 bases and 4 bases respectively, with 17 bases between them. Expressed TCRB transcripts were sequenced, since all the RNA that had been isolated was reverse transcribed. Here immunoSEQ multiplex PCR was the method, and the copy in TCRdb shows in-frame clones only, minus some. The table shows some 300,000 clones, with roughly 8% occurring only once. The J gene is TRBJ2-5, the V gene TRBV2; D not resolved. This receptor was obtained from a woman aged 18-35 years in good health. The material sequenced was central memory CD4+ T cells from blood. The CDR3 is CASSVGRVRETQYF. For the CDR3, the DNA is TGTGCCAGCTCCGTGGGCAGAGTACGAGAGACCCAGTACTTC.